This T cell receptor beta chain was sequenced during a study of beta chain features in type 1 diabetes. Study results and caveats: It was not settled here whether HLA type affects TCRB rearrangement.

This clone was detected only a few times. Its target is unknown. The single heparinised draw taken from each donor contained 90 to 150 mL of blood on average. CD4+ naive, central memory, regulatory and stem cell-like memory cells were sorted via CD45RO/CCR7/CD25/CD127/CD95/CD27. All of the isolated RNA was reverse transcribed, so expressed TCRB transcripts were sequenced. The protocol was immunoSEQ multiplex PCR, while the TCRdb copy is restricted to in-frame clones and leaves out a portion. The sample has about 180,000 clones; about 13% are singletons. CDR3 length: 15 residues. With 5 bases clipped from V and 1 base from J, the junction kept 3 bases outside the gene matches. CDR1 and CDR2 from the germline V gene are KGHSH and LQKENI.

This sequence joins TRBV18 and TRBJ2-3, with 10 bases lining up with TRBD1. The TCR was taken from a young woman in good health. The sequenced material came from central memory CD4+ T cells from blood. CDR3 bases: TGTGCCAGCTCAGAGACAGGGGGCGGCACAGATACGCAGTATTTT. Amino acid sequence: CASSETGGGTDTQYF.